This is a list of T cell receptor beta chains from one sample in a study of blood T cells in healthy people across ages. A single record per CDR3 protein comes from TCRdb applying MiXCR to the 5' RACE reads. The sample has around 940,000 distinct CDR3 sequences; roughly half are singletons. Sequenced: blood. These receptors all stem from a woman aged 55-70 years in good health. CDR3s leave out the opening cysteine and the closing phenylalanine or tryptophan. The order of the fields is V gene, J gene, CDR3 protein.

>TRBV12-3/TRBV12-4|TRBJ2-1
ASSATSGRALFSSYNEQF
>TRBV9|TRBJ2-3
ASTPVPEGTDTQY
>TRBV29-1|TRBJ2-7
SVGGQGGSYEQY
>TRBV18|TRBJ1-5
ASSPNSQGSQPQH
>TRBV4-3|TRBJ1-2
ASSLRQGSYGYT
>TRBV2|TRBJ2-5
ASSGSGVVETQY
>TRBV6-2/TRBV6-3|TRBJ2-7
ASSYSDRGTGYEQY
>TRBV27|NA
ASSSFDNEQY
>TRBV5-1|NA
ASSLGDSGTYEQY
>TRBV3-1|TRBJ2-3
ASSQVGDTQY
>TRBV20-1|TRBJ2-1
SASPVGTYNEQF
>TRBV3-1|NA
ASTEFSGRFQTQY
>TRBV20-1|TRBJ2-5
SATDGGEETQY
>TRBV12-3/TRBV12-4|TRBJ2-7
ASSFSDRLYEQY
>TRBV7-2|TRBJ2-7
ASSPTSGREGEQY
>TRBV3-1|TRBJ2-1
ASSLPGLAGVTYNEQF
>TRBV11-3|TRBJ2-3
ASSPRDRDTDTQY
>TRBV13|TRBJ2-3
ASSLTLNPSTDTQY
>TRBV12-3/TRBV12-4|TRBJ2-6
ASSRTSGIDVPT
>TRBV7-2|TRBJ2-1
ASSPYSGSSYNEQF
>TRBV28|TRBJ1-2
ANSRLVGGSGGYT
>TRBV6-6|TRBJ2-7
ASLVAENYEQY
>TRBV5-5|TRBJ2-3
ASSLEIVGTDTQY
>TRBV6-6|NA
ASSTGLSGEQY
>TRBV5-1|TRBJ1-6
ASSPRREANSPLH
>TRBV28|TRBJ2-5
ASSLSGQFYHQETQY
>TRBV7-9|TRBJ1-2
ASRRVRGCT
>TRBV4-3|TRBJ2-2
ASSHSGESGELF
>TRBV5-6|TRBJ1-5
ASSFRVSNQPQH